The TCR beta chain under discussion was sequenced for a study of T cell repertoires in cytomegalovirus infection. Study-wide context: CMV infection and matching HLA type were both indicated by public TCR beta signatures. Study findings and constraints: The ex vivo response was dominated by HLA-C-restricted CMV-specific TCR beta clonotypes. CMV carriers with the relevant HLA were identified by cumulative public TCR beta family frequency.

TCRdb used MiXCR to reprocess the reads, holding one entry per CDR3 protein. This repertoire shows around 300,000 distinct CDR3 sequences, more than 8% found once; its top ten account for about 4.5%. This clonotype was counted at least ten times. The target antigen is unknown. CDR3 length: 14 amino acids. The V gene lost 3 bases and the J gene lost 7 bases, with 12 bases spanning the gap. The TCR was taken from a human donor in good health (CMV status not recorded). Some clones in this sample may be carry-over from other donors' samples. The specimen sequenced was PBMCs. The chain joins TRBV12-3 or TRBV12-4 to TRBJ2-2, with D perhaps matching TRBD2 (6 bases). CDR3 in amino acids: CASSFSSGGGELFF. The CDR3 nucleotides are TGTGCCAGCAGTTTTAGTTCCGGGGGCGGGGAGCTGTTTTTT.